What follows describes a single T cell receptor beta chain. The target antigen is unknown. Given a much more abundant clone one base away, this may be a read error. Blood RNA was derived from unsorted whole blood, and germline DNA was extracted too. CDR3 size: 14 residues. This entry is derived from a study of tumor-infiltrating lymphocytes in primary liver carcinoma. Study as a whole: Donors underwent surgery for histopathologically diagnosed primary liver carcinoma. Both sexes were represented among patients, who were 30 to 69 years old. Study results and caveats: Researchers did not compare CD4+ and CD8+ repertoires, as samples were bulk unsorted.

A constant-region primer primed TCR beta cDNA synthesis from 450 to 550 ng of total RNA. Researchers made the TCR beta libraries by running three nested multiplex PCR rounds with slightly modified ARM-PCR. The first two PCR rounds used TRBV1-TRBV30 forward primers with a C-beta reverse primer, nine to eleven cycles each. In TCRdb, the multiplex PCR reads were re-called with MiXCR into one record per CDR3 protein. The data hold fewer than 400,000 distinct CDR3 sequences, with more than 55% observed a single time. The chain links TRBV12-3 or TRBV12-4 to TRBJ2-1, with 10 bases that match TRBD1. This receptor was obtained from a woman in her twenties or thirties with primary liver carcinoma and hepatitis B virus infection. What was sequenced was peripheral blood. CDR3 residues: CASRSGTGENERFF. The CDR3 nucleotides are TGTGCCAGCAGATCCGGGACAGGGGAAAATGAGCGGTTCTTC.